This T cell receptor (beta chain) was documented in a study of T cell responses to AZD1222 COVID-19 vaccine. General study findings and limits: Spike regions recognized by vaccine-associated CD4 TCRs spanned the protein, led by 160-218 and 743-854. Among spike-specific TCRs, nearly half reportedly target unmutated variant regions.

The CDR3 contains 10 residues. Remarks on this clone: What it binds is unknown.

TCRdb's table, derived via immunoSEQ multiplex PCR, lists solely in-frame clones and lacks some. The sample contains about 99,000 clones, 91% of which appear only once. This sequence was found in an adult who received the AZD1222 COVID-19 vaccine. The source material was peripheral blood, sampled 28 days after the second AZD1222 dose. The chain is built from TRBV21-1 and TRBJ2-7. TRBV21-1 is a pseudogene. In nucleotides, the CDR3 is TGTGCCAGCAGTTGGTACGAGCAGTACTTC. This gives the protein CASSWYEQYF.